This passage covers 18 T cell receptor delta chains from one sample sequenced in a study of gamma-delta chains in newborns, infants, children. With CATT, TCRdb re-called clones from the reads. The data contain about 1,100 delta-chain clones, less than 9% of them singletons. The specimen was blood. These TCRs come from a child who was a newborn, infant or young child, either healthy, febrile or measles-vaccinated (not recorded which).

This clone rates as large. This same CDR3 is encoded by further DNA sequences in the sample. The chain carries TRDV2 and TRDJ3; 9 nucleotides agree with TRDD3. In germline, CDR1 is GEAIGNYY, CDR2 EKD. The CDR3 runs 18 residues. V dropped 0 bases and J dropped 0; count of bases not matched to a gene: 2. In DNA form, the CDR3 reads TGTGCCTGTGACACCGTACTGGGGGACTCCTGGGACACCCGACAGATGTTTTTC. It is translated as CACDTVLGDSWDTRQMFF.

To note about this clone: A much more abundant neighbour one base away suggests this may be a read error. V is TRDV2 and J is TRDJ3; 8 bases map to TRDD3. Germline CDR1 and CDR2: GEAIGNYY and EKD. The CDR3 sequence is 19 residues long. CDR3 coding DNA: TGTGCCCGTGACACCCTGGGGATACCTTCCTCCTGGGACACCCGACAGATGTTTTTC. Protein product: CARDTLGIPSSWDTRQMFF.

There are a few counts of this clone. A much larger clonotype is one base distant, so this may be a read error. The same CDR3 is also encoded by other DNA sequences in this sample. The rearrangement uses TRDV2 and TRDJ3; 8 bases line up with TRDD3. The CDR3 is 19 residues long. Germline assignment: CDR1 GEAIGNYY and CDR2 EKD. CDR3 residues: CACDTVTGGDSWDTRQMFF. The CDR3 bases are TGTGCCTGCGACACCGTAACTGGGGGCGACTCCTGGGACACCCGACAGATGTTTTTC.

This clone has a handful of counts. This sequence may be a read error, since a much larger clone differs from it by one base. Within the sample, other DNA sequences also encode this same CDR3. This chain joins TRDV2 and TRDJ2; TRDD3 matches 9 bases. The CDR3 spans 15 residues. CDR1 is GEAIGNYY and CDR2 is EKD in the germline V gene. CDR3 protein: CACDALGGYSAQLFF. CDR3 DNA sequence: TGTGCCTGTGACGCCCTTGGGGGATATTCAGCGCAACTCTTCTTT.

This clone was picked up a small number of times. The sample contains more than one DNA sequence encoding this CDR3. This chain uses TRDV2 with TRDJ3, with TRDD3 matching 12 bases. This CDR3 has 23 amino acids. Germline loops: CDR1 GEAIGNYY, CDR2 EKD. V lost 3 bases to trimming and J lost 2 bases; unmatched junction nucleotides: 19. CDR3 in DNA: TGTGCCTGTGACCCCGCGACTGGGGGATACCCGAAAAAAGGAACCTGGGACACCCGACAGATGTTTTTC. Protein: CACDPATGGYPKKGTWDTRQMFF.

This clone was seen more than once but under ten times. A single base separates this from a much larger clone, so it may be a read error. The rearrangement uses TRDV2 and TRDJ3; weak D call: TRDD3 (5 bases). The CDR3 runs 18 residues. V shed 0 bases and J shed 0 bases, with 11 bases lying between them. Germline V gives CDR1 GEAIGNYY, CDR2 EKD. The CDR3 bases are TGTGCCTGTGACACCGGGGGTATTAGCTCCTGGGACACCCGACAGATGTTTTTC. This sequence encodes CACDTGGISSWDTRQMFF.

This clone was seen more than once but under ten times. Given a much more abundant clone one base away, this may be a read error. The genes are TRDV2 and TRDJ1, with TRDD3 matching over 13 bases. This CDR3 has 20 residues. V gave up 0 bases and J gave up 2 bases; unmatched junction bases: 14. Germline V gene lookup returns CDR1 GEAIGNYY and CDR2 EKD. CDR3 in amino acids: CACDTLHPHWGIRETDKLIF. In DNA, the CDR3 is TGTGCCTGTGACACCTTACATCCTCACTGGGGGATACGCGAGACCGATAAACTCATCTTT.

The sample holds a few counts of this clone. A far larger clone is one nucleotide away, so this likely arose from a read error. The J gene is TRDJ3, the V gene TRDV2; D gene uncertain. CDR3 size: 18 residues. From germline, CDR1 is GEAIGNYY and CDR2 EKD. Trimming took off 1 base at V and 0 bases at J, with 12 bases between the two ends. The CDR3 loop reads CACDTPNSSSWDTRQMFF. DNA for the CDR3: TGTGCCTGTGACACACCGAATTCAAGCTCCTGGGACACCCGACAGATGTTTTTC.

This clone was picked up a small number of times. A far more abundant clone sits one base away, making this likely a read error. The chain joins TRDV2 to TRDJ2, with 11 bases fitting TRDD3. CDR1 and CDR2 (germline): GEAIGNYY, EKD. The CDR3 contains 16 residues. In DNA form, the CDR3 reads TGTGCCTATGACCGACTGGGGGATACTTTGACAGCACAACTCTTCTTT. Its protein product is CAYDRLGDTLTAQLFF.

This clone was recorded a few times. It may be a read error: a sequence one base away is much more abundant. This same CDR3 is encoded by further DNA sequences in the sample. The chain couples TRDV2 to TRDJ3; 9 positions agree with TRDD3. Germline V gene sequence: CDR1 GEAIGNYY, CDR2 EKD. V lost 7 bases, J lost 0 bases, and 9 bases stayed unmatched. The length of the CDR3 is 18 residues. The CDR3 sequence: CACDVLGESSWDTRQMFF. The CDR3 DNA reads TGTGCCTGCGACGTACTGGGGGAAAGCTCCTGGGACACCCGACAGATGTTTTTC.

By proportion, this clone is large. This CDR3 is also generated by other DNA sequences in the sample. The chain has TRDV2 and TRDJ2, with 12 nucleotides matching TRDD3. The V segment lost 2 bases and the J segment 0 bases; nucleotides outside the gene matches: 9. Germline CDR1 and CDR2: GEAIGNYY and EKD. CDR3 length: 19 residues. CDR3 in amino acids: CACDKVLGDTTALTAQLFF. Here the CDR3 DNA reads TGTGCCTGTGACAAAGTACTGGGGGATACCACCGCTTTGACAGCACAACTCTTCTTT.

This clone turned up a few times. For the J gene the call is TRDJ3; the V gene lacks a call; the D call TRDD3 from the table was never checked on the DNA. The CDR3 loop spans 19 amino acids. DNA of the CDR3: TGTGCCTGTGACGCCGCTGGGGGATACAGCTCCTGGGACACCCGACAGATGTTTTTC. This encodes CACDAAGGYSSWDTRQMFF.

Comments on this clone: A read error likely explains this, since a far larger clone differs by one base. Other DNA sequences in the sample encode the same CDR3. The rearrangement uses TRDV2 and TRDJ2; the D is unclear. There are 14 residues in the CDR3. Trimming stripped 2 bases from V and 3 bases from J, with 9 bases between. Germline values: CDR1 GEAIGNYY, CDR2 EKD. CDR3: CACDKVGMTAQLFF. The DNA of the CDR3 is TGTGCCTGTGACAAGGTAGGGATGACAGCACAACTCTTCTTT.

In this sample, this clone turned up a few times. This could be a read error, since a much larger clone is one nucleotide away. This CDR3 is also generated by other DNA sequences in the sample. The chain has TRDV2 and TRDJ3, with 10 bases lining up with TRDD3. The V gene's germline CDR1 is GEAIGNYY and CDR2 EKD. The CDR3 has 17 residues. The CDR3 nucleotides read TGCGCCTGTGACACCTTGGGGGATACCCGGGACACCCGACAGATGTTTTTC. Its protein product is CACDTLGDTRDTRQMFF.

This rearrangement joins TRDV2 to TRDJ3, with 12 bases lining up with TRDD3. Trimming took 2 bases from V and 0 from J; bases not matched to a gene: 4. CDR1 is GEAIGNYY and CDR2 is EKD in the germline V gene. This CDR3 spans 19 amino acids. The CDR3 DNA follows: TGTGCCTGTGACATACTGGGGGATACCAGCTCCTGGGACACCCGACAGATGTTTTTC. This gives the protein CACDILGDTSSWDTRQMFF.

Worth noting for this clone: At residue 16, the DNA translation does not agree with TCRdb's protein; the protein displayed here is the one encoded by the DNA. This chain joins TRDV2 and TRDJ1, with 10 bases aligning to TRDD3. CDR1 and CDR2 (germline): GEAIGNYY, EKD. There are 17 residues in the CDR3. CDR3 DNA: TGTGCCTGTGACACCGCGGGGGATACGGGGTACACCGATAAACTCACCTTT. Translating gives CACDTAGDTGYTDKLTF.

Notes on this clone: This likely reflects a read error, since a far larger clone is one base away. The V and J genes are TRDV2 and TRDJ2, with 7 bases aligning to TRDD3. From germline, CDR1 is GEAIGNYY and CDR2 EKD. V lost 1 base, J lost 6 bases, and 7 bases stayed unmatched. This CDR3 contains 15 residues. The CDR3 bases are TGTGCCTGTGACACGGCGGGGGATCGGTCAGCACAACTCTTCTTT. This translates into CACDTAGDRSAQLFF.

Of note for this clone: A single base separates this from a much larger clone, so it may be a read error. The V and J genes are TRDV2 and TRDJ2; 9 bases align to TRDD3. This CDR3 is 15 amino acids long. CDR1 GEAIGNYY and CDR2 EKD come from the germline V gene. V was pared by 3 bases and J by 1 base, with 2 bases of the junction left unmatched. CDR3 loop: CACDVLGDLTAQLFF. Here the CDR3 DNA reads TGTGCCTGTGACGTACTGGGGGATTTGACAGCACAACTCTTCTTT.